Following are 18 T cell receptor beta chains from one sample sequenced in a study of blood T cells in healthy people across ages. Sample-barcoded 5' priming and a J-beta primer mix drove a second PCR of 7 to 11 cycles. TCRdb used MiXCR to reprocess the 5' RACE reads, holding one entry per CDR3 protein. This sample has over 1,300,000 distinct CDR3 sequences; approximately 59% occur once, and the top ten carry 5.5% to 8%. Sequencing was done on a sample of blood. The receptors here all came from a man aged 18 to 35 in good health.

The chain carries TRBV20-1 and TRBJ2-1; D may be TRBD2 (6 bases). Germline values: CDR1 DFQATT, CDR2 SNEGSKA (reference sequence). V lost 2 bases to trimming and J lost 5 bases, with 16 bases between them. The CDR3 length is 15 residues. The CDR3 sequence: CSARPPGRLNNEQFF. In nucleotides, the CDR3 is TGCAGTGCTAGACCCCCAGGGAGGCTAAACAATGAGCAGTTCTTC.

CDR3 residues: CSVVGVAYSGNTIYF. DNA of the CDR3: TGCAGCGTTGTTGGCGTGGCCTACTCTGGAAACACCATATATTTT. The chain is built from TRBV29-1 and TRBJ1-3; D not certain. The CDR3 consists of 15 residues. Germline lookup yields CDR1 SQVTM and CDR2 ANQGSEA. Trimming shortened V by 4 bases and J by 0 bases, and 13 bases separated the two germline ends.

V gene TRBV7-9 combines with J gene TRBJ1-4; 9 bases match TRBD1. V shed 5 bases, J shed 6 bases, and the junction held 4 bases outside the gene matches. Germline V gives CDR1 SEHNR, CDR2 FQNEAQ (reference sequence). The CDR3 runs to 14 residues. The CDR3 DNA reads TGTGCCAGCAGCGCTAGACAGGGGGATGAAAAACTGTTTTTT. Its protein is CASSARQGDEKLFF.

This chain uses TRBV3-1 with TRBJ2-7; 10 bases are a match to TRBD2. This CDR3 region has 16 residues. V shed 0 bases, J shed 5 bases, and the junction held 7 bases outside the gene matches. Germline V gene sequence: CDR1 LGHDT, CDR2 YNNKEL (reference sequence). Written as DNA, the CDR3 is TGTGCCAGCAGCCAAGATTGGGGACTAGCGATTGACGAGCAGTACTTC. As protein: CASSQDWGLAIDEQYF.

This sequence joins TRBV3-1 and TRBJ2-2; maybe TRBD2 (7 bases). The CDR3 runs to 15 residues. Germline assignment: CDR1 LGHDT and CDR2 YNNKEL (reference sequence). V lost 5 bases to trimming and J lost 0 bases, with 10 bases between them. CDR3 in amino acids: CASSSGGSNTGELFF. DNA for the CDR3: TGTGCCAGCAGCTCGGGGGGCTCGAACACCGGGGAGCTGTTTTTT. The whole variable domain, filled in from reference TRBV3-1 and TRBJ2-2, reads DTAVSQTPKYLVTQMGNDKSIKCEQNLGHDTMYWYKQDSKKFLKIMFSYNNKELIINETVPNRFSPKSPDKAHLNLHINSLELGDSAVYFCASSSGGSNTGELFFGEGSRLTVL.

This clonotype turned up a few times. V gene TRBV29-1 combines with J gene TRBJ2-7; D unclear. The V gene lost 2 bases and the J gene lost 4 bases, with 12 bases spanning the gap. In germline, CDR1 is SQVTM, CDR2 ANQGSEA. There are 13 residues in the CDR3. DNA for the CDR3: TGCAGCGTTGAAATCTTAAATTCTTACGAGCAGTACTTC. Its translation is CSVEILNSYEQYF.

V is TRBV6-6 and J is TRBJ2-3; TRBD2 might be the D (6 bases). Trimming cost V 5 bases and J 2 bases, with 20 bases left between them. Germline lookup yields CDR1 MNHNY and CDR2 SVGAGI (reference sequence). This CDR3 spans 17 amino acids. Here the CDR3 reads CASSPPSLGTYTDTQYF. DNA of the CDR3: TGTGCCAGCAGTCCTCCCAGTTTAGGGACTTACACAGATACGCAGTATTTT.

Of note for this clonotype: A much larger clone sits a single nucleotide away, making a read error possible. The chain's CDR3 is CASSLLYTEAFF. CDR3 nucleotide sequence: TGTGCCAGCAGCTTACTGTACACTGAAGCTTTCTTT. V usage is TRBV7-2 and J usage is TRBJ1-1; D ambiguous. Trimming took 2 bases from V and 3 from J, leaving 4 bases between them. This CDR3 region has 12 residues. The germline V gene encodes CDR1 SGHTA and CDR2 FQGNSA. The complete variable domain, with remaining parts taken from reference TRBV7-2 and TRBJ1-1, reads GAGVSQSPSNKVTEKGKDVELRCDPISGHTALYWYRQSLGQGLEFLIYFQGNSAPDKSGLPSDRFSAERTGGSVSTLTIQRTQQEDSAVYLCASSLLYTEAFFGQGTRLTVV.

The CDR3 DNA follows: TGTGCCAGCAGTTTAGTGTGGGACGGGAATAAAGAAGCTTTCTTT. Translated, it gives CASSLVWDGNKEAFF. The V gene is TRBV12-3 or TRBV12-4, the J gene TRBJ1-1; maybe TRBD1 (5 bases). Trimming shortened V by 1 base and J by 8 bases, and 17 bases separated the two germline ends. The CDR3 sequence is 15 residues long.

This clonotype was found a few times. CDR3 nucleotide sequence: TGTGCCAGCAGCTTAACACAGGGGTCGGGTGAGCAGTACTTC. It encodes CASSLTQGSGEQYF. The chain links TRBV7-9 to TRBJ2-7; 7 bases are a match to TRBD1. CDR3 length: 14 residues. CDR1 is SEHNR, CDR2 FQNEAQ, per germline (reference sequence). The trim removed 2 bases at V and 7 bases at J, leaving 8 bases unmatched.

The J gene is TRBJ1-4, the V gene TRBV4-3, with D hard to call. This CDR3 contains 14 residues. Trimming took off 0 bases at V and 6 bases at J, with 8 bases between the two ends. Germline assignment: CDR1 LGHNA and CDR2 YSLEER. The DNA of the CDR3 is TGCGCCAGCAGCCAAGATATCAGTCATGAAAAACTGTTTTTT. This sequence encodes CASSQDISHEKLFF.

The CDR3 here is CASSGGTSGRNEQFF. DNA of the CDR3: TGTGCCAGCAGTGGAGGGACTAGCGGGAGGAATGAGCAGTTCTTC. The chain links TRBV2 to TRBJ2-1, with 15 positions matching TRBD2. Germline V gene lookup returns CDR1 SNHLY and CDR2 FYNNEI. Trimming took 4 bases from V and 7 from J; bases not matched to a gene: 2. CDR3 length: 15 residues.

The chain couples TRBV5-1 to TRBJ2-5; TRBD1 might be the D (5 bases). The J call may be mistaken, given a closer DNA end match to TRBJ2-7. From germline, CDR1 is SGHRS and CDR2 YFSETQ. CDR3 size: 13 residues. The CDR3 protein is CASGSTVSYEQYF. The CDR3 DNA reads TGCGCCAGCGGGTCGACAGTTTCCTACGAGCAGTACTTC.

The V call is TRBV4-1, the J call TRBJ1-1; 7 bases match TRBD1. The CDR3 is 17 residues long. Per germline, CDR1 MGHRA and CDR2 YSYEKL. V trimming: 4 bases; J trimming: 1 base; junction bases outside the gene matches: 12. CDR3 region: CASSLQISTGRNTEAFF. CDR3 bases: TGCGCCAGCAGCCTCCAAATTTCGACAGGGAGGAACACTGAAGCTTTCTTT.

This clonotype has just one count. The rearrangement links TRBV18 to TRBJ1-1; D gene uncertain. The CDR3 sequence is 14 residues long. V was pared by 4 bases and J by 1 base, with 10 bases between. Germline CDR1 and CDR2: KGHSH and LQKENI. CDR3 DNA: TGTGCCAGCTCACGCCCCGAGGGGAACACTGAAGCTTTCTTT. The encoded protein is CASSRPEGNTEAFF. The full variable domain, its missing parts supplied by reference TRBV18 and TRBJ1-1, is NAGVMQNPRHLVRRRGQEARLRCSPMKGHSHVYWYRQLPEEGLKFMVYLQKENIIDESGMPKERFSAEFPKEGPSILRIQQVVRGDSAAYFCASSRPEGNTEAFFGQGTRLTVV.

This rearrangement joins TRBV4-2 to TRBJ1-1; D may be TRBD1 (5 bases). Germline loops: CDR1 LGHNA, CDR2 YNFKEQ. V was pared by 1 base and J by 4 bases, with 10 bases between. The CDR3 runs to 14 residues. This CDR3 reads CASSQAGEVTEAFF. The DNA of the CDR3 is TGTGCCAGCAGCCAAGCGGGGGAGGTCACTGAAGCTTTCTTT.

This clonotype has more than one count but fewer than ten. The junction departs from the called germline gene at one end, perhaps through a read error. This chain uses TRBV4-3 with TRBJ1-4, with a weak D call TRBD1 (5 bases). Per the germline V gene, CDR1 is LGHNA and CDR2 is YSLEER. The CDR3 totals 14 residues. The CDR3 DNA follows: TGCGCCAGCAGCCAAGCGGTGCGGGGGGAAAAGCTGTTTTTT. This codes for CASSQAVRGEKLFF.

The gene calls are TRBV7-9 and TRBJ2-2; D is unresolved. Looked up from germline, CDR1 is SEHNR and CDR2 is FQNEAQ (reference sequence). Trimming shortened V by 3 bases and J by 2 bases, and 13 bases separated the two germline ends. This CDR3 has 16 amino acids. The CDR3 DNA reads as TGTGCCAGCAGCTTCGACTCCTGGACCAACACCGGGGAGCTGTTTTTT. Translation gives CASSFDSWTNTGELFF.